This T cell receptor (beta chain) is from a study of CD4 T cells in relation to SARS-CoV-2 and coronaviruses. Study as a whole: Controls used an HIV-1 Nef peptide pool or no peptide.

Notes on this clone: Its matching antigen is unknown.

Unexposed donor CD4+ T cells date from 2011-2018, before the COVID-19 pandemic. The cells were cultured for 10 days before CD4+ T cells were isolated. Some clones are missing from TCRdb's copy, which holds only in-frame ones; the method was immunoSEQ multiplex PCR. The data contain some 14,000 clones, about 78% of them seen just once; the ten biggest clones take up roughly a sixth. The clonotype originates from a human donor in good health. Input material: CD4+ T cells from PBMCs, cultured in vitro.

The CDR3 here is CASSYGLIYEQYF. The CDR3 coding sequence is TGTGCCAGCAGCTATGGACTGATATACGAGCAGTACTTC. V is TRBV12-3 or TRBV12-4 and J is TRBJ2-7; TRBD2 is a possible D gene (5 bases). This CDR3 spans 13 amino acids. Trimming stripped 6 bases from V and 4 bases from J, with 13 bases between.